This entry concerns a single T cell receptor beta chain. What it binds is not known. The CDR3 has 13 amino acids. Per the germline V gene, CDR1 is MNHEY and CDR2 is SMNVEV (reference sequence). The V gene lost 8 bases and the J gene lost 1 base, with 10 bases spanning the gap. Tumor samples were taken before definitive surgery or chemotherapy. This table comes from immunoSEQ multiplex PCR, and its TCRdb copy is limited to in-frame clones, with some not included. The table shows some 40,000 clones, with over 60% occurring only once. The data derive from a study of high-grade serous ovarian cancer treatment subgroups. In the study overall: On average, just over 14,000 reads and about 6,800 unique TCR beta rearrangements were obtained per sample. Overall study results and limits: Clonal relatedness tracked neoantigen level, and by trend copy number and mutation load.

The sequenced sample consisted of tumor tissue. The receptor's source is a human donor with high-grade serous ovarian cancer. The chain combines TRBV27 with TRBJ2-3; D not certain. The CDR3 loop reads CASFAGGTDTQYF. In DNA, the CDR3 is TGTGCCAGCTTCGCAGGCGGCACAGATACGCAGTATTTT.